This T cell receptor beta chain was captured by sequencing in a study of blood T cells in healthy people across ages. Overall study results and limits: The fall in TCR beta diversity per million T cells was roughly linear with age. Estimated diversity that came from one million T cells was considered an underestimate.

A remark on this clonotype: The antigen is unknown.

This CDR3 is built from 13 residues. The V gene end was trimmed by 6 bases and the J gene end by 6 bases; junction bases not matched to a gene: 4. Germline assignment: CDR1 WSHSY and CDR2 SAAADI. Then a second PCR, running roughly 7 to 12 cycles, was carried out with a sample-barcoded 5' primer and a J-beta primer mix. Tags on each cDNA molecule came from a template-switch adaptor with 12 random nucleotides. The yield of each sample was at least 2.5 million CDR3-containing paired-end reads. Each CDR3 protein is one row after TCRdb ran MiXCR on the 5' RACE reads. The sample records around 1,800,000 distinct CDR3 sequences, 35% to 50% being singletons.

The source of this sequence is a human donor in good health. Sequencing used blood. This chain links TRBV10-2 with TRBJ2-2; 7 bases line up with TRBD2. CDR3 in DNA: TGCGCCAGCAGGGCTAGCGGCGCCGGGGAGCTGTTTTTT. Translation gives CASRASGAGELFF.